Following are 10 T cell receptor beta chains from one sample sequenced in a study of PD-1 blockade in classical Hodgkin lymphoma. Specified time point: cycle 4 day 1 (C4D1), after five to seven weeks of nivolumab. Patients all relapsed after autologous stem cell transplantation, and there was variation in brentuximab vedotin exposure. Data came from immunoSEQ multiplex PCR; TCRdb stores just in-frame clones and leaves some out. The profile shows tens of thousands of clones, 88% of them singletons. The input for sequencing was peripheral blood mononuclear cells (PBMCs), taken before the fourth cycle of nivolumab. The receptor source for this set is a human donor with classical Hodgkin lymphoma.

The genes are TRBV10-3 and TRBJ2-7; possibly TRBD1 for D (8 bases). V lost 4 bases and J 5 bases, leaving 18 bases between the germline ends. The CDR3 has 15 residues. Per germline, CDR1 ENHRY and CDR2 SYGVKD. The CDR3 nucleotides read TGTGCCATCAGTGCCGACACAGGGGGGGCCCACGAGCAGTACTTC. Its protein product is CAISADTGGAHEQYF.

This clone was detected once. This sequence joins TRBV27 and TRBJ2-7; D is perhaps TRBD1 (5 bases). This CDR3 has 13 amino acids. Germline-derived CDR1 and CDR2 are MNHEY and SMNVEV (reference sequence). V lost 4 bases and J lost 4, with 11 bases in between. The CDR3 region is CASSYDQGYEQYF. The CDR3, as DNA: TGTGCCAGCAGTTACGACCAGGGATACGAGCAGTACTTC.

The chain is built from TRBV21-1 and TRBJ2-5; the table gives TRBD2 as D, unverified against the DNA. TRBV21-1 constitutes a pseudogene. CDR3 length equals 14 residues. CDR3 in DNA: TGTGCCAGCAGCAAAGCGGAGGGGCAAGAGACCCAGTACTTC. This codes for CASSKAEGQETQYF.

This clone was recorded once. The chain is built from TRBV6-1 and TRBJ2-5, with TRBD1 matching over 9 bases. Germline values: CDR1 MNHNS, CDR2 SASEGT. This CDR3 contains 15 residues. V trimming: 4 bases; J trimming: 6 bases; junction bases outside the gene matches: 9. In DNA form, the CDR3 reads TGTGCCAGCAGTGCGGGACAGGGAGTGGAACAGACCCAGTACTTC. Translated, it gives CASSAGQGVEQTQYF.

The V gene is TRBV19, the J gene TRBJ1-5, with D uncertain. This CDR3 has 15 residues. Looked up from germline, CDR1 is LNHDA and CDR2 is SQIVND (reference sequence). Trimming removed 4 bases from V and 6 bases from J, with 16 bases in between. The CDR3 DNA reads as TGTGCCAGTAGTACACCCCCCCAGGTTGTTCAGCCCCAGCATTTT. It translates to CASSTPPQVVQPQHF.

The genes are TRBV9 and TRBJ1-2; D gene unclear. The germline V gene has CDR1 SGDLS and CDR2 YYNGEE. With 3 bases removed from V and 6 bases from J, the gap between germline ends came to 15 bases. The CDR3 is 14 residues long. The CDR3 protein is CASSATSTRHGYTF. The CDR3, as DNA: TGTGCCAGCAGCGCCACTTCCACGCGTCATGGCTACACCTTC. Using reference TRBV9 and TRBJ1-2 for the parts outside the CDR3, the full variable domain is DSGVTQTPKHLITATGQRVTLRCSPRSGDLSVYWYQQSLDQGLQFLIQYYNGEERAKGNILERFSAQQFPDLHSELNLSSLELGDSALYFCASSATSTRHGYTFGSGTRLTVV.

This chain joins TRBV7-9 and TRBJ1-5, with a possible D match to TRBD1 (5 bases). Per germline, CDR1 SEHNR and CDR2 FQNEAQ (reference sequence). The CDR3 consists of 13 residues. Trimming took 0 bases from V and 7 from J, leaving 7 bases between them. This chain's CDR3 is CASSLAGEQPQHF. The CDR3 nucleotides are TGTGCCAGCAGCTTAGCAGGGGAACAGCCCCAGCATTTT. Filled out from reference TRBV7-9 and TRBJ1-5, the complete variable domain reads DTGVSQNPRHKITKRGQNVTFRCDPISEHNRLYWYRQTLGQGPEFLTYFQNEAQLEKSRLLSDRFSAERPKGSFSTLEIQRTEQGDSAMYLCASSLAGEQPQHFGDGTRLSIL.

This chain uses TRBV4-1 with TRBJ2-5, with a weak D call TRBD1 (6 bases). The length of the CDR3 is 15 residues. Germline V gives CDR1 MGHRA, CDR2 YSYEKL. V lost 4 bases, J lost 9 bases, and 21 bases lay in between. The CDR3 DNA reads as TGCGCCAGCAGCCCCTCAGGGACACCGACGTGGGCCCAGTACTTC. Translated: CASSPSGTPTWAQYF.

This chain uses TRBV7-8 with TRBJ2-7; D may be TRBD2 (5 bases). Trimming removed 1 base from V and 3 bases from J, with 13 bases in between. This CDR3 has 15 residues. Germline V CDR1 and CDR2: SGHVS, FQNEAQ. CDR3 amino acids: CASSLVLATNYEQYF. The CDR3, as DNA: TGTGCCAGCAGCTTAGTATTAGCGACTAACTACGAGCAGTACTTC.

The chain employs TRBV2 and TRBJ1-1, with TRBD1 matching 8 bases. Per germline, CDR1 SNHLY and CDR2 FYNNEI. Germline trimming cut 7 bases from V and 5 bases from J; bases unmatched to any gene: 9. The CDR3 has 14 amino acids. CDR3: CASNTQGAGTEAFF. Here the CDR3 DNA reads TGTGCCAGCAATACCCAGGGGGCAGGAACTGAAGCTTTCTTT.